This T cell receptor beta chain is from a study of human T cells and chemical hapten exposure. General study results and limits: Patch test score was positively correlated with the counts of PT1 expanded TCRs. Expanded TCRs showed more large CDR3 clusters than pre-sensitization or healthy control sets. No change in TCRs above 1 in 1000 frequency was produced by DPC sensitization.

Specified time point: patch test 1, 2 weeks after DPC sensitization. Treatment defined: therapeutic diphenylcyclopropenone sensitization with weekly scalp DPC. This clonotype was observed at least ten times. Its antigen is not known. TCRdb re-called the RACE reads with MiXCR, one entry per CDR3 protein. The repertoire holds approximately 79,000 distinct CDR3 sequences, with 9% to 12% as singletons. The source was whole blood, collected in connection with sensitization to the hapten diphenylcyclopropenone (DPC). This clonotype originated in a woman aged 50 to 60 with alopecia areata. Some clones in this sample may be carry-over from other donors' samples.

The CDR3, as DNA: TGCAGCGTTGGCAAAGTAGCGGGGCTGAGCACAGATACGCAGTATTTT. This codes for CSVGKVAGLSTDTQYF. The V call is TRBV29-1, the J call TRBJ2-3, with 8 bases aligning to TRBD2. Unmatched junction bases numbered 9, after V lost 4 bases and J lost 0 bases. The CDR3 spans 16 residues. CDR1 and CDR2 (germline): SQVTM, ANQGSEA.